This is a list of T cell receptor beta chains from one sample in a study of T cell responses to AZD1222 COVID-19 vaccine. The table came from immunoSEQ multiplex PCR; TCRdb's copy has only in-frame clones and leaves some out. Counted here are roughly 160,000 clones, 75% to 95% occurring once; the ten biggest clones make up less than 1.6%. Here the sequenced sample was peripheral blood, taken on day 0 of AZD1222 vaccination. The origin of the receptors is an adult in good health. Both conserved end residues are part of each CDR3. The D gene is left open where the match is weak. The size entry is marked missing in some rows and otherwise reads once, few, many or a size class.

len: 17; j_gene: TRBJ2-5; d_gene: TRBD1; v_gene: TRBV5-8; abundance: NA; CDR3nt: TGTGCCAGCAGCTACATCTTCGGGACAGGGGTCAAGCAGACCCAGTACTTC; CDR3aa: CASSYIFGTGVKQTQYF
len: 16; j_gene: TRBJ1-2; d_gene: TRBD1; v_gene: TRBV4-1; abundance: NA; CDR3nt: TGCGCCAGCAGCCAAGATGACGGCCACAGGGGTTATGGCTACACCTTC; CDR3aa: CASSQDDGHRGYGYTF
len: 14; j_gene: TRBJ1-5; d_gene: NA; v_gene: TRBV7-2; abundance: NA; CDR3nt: TGTGCCAGCAGCTTGGGTACAGGCAATCAGCCCCAGCATTTT; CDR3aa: CASSLGTGNQPQHF
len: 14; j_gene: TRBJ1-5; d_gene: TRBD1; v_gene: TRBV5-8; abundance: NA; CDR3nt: TGTGCCAGCAGCCTTAGACAGGGGGATCAGCCCCAGCATTTT; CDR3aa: CASSLRQGDQPQHF
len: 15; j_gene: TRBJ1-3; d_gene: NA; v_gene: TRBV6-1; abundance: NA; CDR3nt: TGTGCCAGCAGTGAAGCCCATGTCGGGGGAAACACCATATATTTT; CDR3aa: CASSEAHVGGNTIYF
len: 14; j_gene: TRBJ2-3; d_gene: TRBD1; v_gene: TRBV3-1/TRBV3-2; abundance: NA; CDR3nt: TGTGCCAGCGGACCCGGGACAGTGGGGAACACGCAGTATTTT; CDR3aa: CASGPGTVGNTQYF
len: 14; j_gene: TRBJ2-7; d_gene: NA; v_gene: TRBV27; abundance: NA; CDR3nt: TGTGCCACTCCGATCGACCGGGGCCCGGACGAGCAGTACTTC; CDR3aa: CATPIDRGPDEQYF
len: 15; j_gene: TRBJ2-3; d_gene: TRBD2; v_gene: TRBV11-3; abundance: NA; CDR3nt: TGTGCCAGCAGCAGCACTAGCGGCGTCACAGATACGCAGTATTTT; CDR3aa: CASSSTSGVTDTQYF
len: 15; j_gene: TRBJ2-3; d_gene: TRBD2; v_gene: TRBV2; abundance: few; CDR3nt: TGTGCCAGCAAACGCCGGGACTATAGCACAGATACGCAGTATTTT; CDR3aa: CASKRRDYSTDTQYF
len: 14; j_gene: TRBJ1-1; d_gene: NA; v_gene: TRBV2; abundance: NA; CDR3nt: TGTGCCAGCGTTCTATTGTTGGGGAACACTGAAGCTTTCTTT; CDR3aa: CASVLLLGNTEAFF
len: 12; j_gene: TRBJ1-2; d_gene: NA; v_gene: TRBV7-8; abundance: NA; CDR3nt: TGTGCCAGCAGCTTAAACAACTATGGCTACACCTTC; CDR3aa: CASSLNNYGYTF
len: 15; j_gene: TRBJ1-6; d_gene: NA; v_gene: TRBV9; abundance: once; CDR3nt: TGTGCCAGCAGCGTGACGACGGCGGCGGGATCACCCCTCCACTTT; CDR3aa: CASSVTTAAGSPLHF
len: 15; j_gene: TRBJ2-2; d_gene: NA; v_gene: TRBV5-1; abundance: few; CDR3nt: TGCGCCAGCAGCTTAAACAGAGGGGGCACCGGGGAGCTGTTTTTT; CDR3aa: CASSLNRGGTGELFF
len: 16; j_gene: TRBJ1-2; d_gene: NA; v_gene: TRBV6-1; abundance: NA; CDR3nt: TGTGCCAGCAGTGAAGGAATTCGGGGCGATACTGGTGGCTACACCTTC; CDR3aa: CASSEGIRGDTGGYTF
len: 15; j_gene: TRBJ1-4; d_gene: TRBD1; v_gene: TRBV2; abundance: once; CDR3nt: TGTGCCAGCAGTGCCGCAGGGGGGTTGAATGAAAAACTGTTTTTT; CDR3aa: CASSAAGGLNEKLFF
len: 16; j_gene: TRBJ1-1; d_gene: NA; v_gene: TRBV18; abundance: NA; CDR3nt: TGTGCCAGCTCACCCACGGACCTGACCCCAAGTAGTGAAGCTTTCTTT; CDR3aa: CASSPTDLTPSSEAFF
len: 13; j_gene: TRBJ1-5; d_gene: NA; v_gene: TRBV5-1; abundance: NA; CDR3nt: TGCGCCAGCAGCTTGACAGAGGCGCAGCCCCAGCATTTT; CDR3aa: CASSLTEAQPQHF
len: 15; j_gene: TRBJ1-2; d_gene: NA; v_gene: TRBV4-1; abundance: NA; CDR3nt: TGCGCCAGCAGCCAAGACTCGGTCCGTTTAGGTGGCTACACCTTC; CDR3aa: CASSQDSVRLGGYTF
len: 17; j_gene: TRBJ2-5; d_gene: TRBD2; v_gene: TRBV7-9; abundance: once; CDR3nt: TGTGCCAGCACCCTCCTGACTAGCGGGGGGGGACAAGAGACCCAGTACTTC; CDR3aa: CASTLLTSGGGQETQYF
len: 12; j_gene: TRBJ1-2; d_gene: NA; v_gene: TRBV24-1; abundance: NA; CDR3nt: TGTGCCACCTGGGCAGGACGCTATGGCTACACCTTC; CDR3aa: CATWAGRYGYTF
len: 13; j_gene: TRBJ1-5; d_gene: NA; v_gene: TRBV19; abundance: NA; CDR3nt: TGTGCCAGTAGCGTGACAGTGACTCAGCCCCAGCATTTT; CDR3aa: CASSVTVTQPQHF
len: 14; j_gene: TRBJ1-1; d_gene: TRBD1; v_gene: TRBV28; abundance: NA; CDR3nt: TGTGCCAGCACCACCACCCTGGGGACAGGGAGAGCTTTCTTT; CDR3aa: CASTTTLGTGRAFF
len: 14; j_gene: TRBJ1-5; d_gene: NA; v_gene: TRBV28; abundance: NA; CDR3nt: TGTGCCAGCATTCTAGGGGGAACGAATCAGCCCCAGCATTTT; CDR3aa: CASILGGTNQPQHF
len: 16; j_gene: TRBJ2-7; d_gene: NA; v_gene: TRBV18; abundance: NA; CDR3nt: TGTGCCAGCTCACGATTTGTGACGCAGAGCTCCTACGAGCAGTACTTC; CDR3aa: CASSRFVTQSSYEQYF
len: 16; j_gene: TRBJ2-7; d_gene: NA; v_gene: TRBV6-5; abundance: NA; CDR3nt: TGTGCCAGCAGTTACTCGGGCCCGGCCCTGTCCTACGAGCAGTACTTC; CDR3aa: CASSYSGPALSYEQYF
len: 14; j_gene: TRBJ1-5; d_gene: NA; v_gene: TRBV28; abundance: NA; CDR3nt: TGTGCCAGCAGTTATGATCATAGCAATCAGCCCCAGCATTTT; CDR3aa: CASSYDHSNQPQHF
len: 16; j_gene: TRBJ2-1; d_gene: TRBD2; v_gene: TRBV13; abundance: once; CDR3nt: TGTGCCAGCAGCCTACCGGGACTAGCGGGGGGGAATGAGCAGTTCTTC; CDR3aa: CASSLPGLAGGNEQFF